The T cell receptor beta chain under discussion was sequenced for a study of OX40 agonist ivuxolimab in advanced cancers. Study-wide points: Clonal expansion by week 6 occurred in CD4+ and CD8+ blood T cells (at 0.1 to 3.0 mg/kg).

Assay: immunoSEQ multiplex PCR; the TCRdb copy retains only in-frame clones and omits some. The sample contains approximately 70,000 clones, around 90% of which appear only once. This clone showed up just once. Antigen specificity is unknown. The germline V gene encodes CDR1 LNHDA and CDR2 SQIVND (reference sequence). The CDR3 contains 14 residues. The V gene lost 6 bases and the J gene lost 2 bases, with 12 bases spanning the gap. This sequence was found in an adult with an advanced solid tumor such as melanoma, head and neck, liver or kidney cancer. The chain carries TRBV19 and TRBJ2-3; tentatively, D is TRBD2 (6 bases). Sequencing used CD4+ or CD8+ T cells sorted from blood, obtained in a trial of the OX40 agonist ivuxolimab. The CDR3 region is CASRVGDSTDTQYF. The CDR3 nucleotides are TGTGCCAGTAGGGTAGGGGACTCCACAGATACGCAGTATTTT.